This note documents a single TCR beta chain sequence. These data come from a study of blood T cell repertoires in COVID-19. Across the study: From the United States, Italy and Spain came samples of acute and convalescent COVID-19. The analysed material was cDNA or gDNA that came from T cells, B-cell-depleted T cells, or PBMCs.

Authors' analysis steps: Scientists estimated how many nucleated cells there were by amplifying reference gene primers. Generated by immunoSEQ multiplex PCR, the TCRdb table keeps only in-frame clones and is missing some. Clonal size and the V and J genes are those of that table, whereas D and trimming came from the DNA. The sample lists 100,000 to 150,000 clones, around 80% occurring once. V dropped 6 bases and J dropped 6 bases, with 12 bases sitting between them. Germline values: CDR1 SQVTM, CDR2 ANQGSEA. The CDR3 has 11 residues. V gene TRBV29-1 combines with J gene TRBJ2-7; the D is unclear. The origin of this receptor is a man aged 35 to 55 with active or convalescent COVID-19. The source material was peripheral blood. CDR3 sequence (DNA): TGCAGCGTCGACGCCAGGTCCGAGCAGTACTTC. Translating it yields CSVDARSEQYF.